This T cell receptor (beta chain) derives from a study of blood T cell repertoires in COVID-19. Across the study: Acute and convalescent COVID-19 specimens originated in the United States, Italy and Spain. PBMCs, B-cell-depleted T cells, or T cells provided the cDNA or gDNA that made up the material.

The CDR3 spans 16 residues. Per the germline V gene, CDR1 is SGHTA and CDR2 is FQGNSA. V dropped 4 bases and J dropped 4; count of bases not matched to a gene: 9. In the original workflow: The assay estimated nucleated cells by amplifying reference gene primers. Libraries were prepared by immunoSEQ multiplex PCR; TCRdb keeps only in-frame clonotypes and omits some of them. V, J and clone size are those of that table, while D and trimming were read from the DNA. The sample yields some 120,000 clones, roughly 84% seen once. This clone was seen just once. This TCR was recovered from a woman aged 30 to 39 who had recovered from COVID-19. The chain recombines TRBV7-2 with TRBJ1-5; 8 bases line up with TRBD1. The sequenced sample was peripheral blood. CDR3 sequence (DNA): TGTGCCAGCAGCTCGCGGACAGGGAAGGGGAATCAGCCCCAGCATTTT. This encodes CASSSRTGKGNQPQHF.